The table lists the clone carrying this TCR beta chain with many counts. This sample is part of a study of T cells in Graves' hyperthyroidism and ophthalmopathy. Amplification targeted TCR beta CDR3 regions from RNA transcripts. Carried out on the TCR CDR3, a first-round RT-PCR used the HTBI primer set. TCRdb ran MiXCR on the multiplex PCR reads and lists one entry per CDR3 protein. The sample has about 400,000 distinct CDR3 sequences; under 15% are singletons. Trimming removed 0 bases from V and 0 bases from J, with 3 bases in between. Germline V gives CDR1 LGHDT, CDR2 YNNKEL (reference sequence). The CDR3 runs to 14 residues.

The TCR originated in a woman in her 30s with Graves' hyperthyroidism. Sequenced sample: blood. V and J are TRBV3-1 and TRBJ2-1; D ambiguous. In DNA, the CDR3 is TGTGCCAGCAGCCAAGAAGTCTCCTACAATGAGCAGTTCTTC. Its translation is CASSQEVSYNEQFF.